One and the same sample provided the 11 T cell receptor beta chains below, sequenced in a study of siplizumab effects on memory and regulatory T cells. Clones were sequenced by immunoSEQ multiplex PCR, and TCRdb holds only the in-frame ones, with some missing. The table records approximately 120,000 clones, 90% to 95% of them present only once. Sequenced sample: Tregs sorted from blood. These TCRs come from a human donor in good health.

V is TRBV6-5 and J is TRBJ2-1; D assignment may be TRBD1 or TRBD2 (5 bases each). This CDR3 has 13 amino acids. The V gene lost 5 bases and the J gene lost 8 bases, with 13 bases spanning the gap. Germline CDR1 and CDR2: MNHEY and SVGAGI. CDR3 region: CASSRTGLHEQFF. In nucleotides, the CDR3 is TGTGCCAGCAGTCGGACGGGGCTGCATGAGCAGTTCTTC.

The CDR3 DNA is TGCGCCAGCAGCTTGGGACTCACCGGGAACACTGAAGCTTTCTTT. Translated: CASSLGLTGNTEAFF. The V and J genes are TRBV5-1 and TRBJ1-1; no firm D call. The V and J ends lost 0 bases and 1 base respectively, with 10 bases between them. The CDR3 loop spans 15 amino acids. Per the germline V gene, CDR1 is SGHRS and CDR2 is YFSETQ.

The chain recombines TRBV27 with TRBJ1-5, with D unclear. Germline V gene sequence: CDR1 MNHEY, CDR2 SMNVEV (reference sequence). The length of the CDR3 is 13 residues. Trimming pared 2 bases from V and 5 bases from J, leaving 7 bases between. CDR3 DNA sequence: TGTGCCAGCAGTTTAAGGGAAGATCAGCCCCAGCATTTT. It codes for CASSLREDQPQHF.

The chain links TRBV7-9 to TRBJ2-1; D gene ambiguous. The ends were cut back, 3 bases at V and 13 bases at J, with 16 bases in the middle. The CDR3 extends over 13 amino acids. Germline-derived CDR1 and CDR2 are SEHNR and FQNEAQ (reference sequence). CDR3 bases: TGTGCCAGCAGCTTGAGGTTAGGTTCGCACCAGTTCTTC. Protein: CASSLRLGSHQFF.

A note on this clone: Within the sample, other DNA sequences also encode this same CDR3. V and J are TRBV5-1 and TRBJ2-7; D possibly corresponds to TRBD1 (5 bases). With 4 bases removed from V and 6 bases from J, the gap between germline ends came to 11 bases. This CDR3 contains 12 residues. Germline lookup yields CDR1 SGHRS and CDR2 YFSETQ. The CDR3 DNA reads as TGCGCCAGCAGCCCAGGGTTTCCCGAGCAGTACTTC. This translates into CASSPGFPEQYF.

The V gene is TRBV27, the J gene TRBJ1-5; weak D call: TRBD1 (6 bases). The CDR3 sequence is 15 residues long. CDR1 and CDR2 (germline): MNHEY, SMNVEV (reference sequence). The V and J ends lost 8 bases and 5 bases respectively, with 19 bases between them. This chain's CDR3 is CASARTAQSHQPQHF. The CDR3 bases are TGTGCCAGCGCGCGGACAGCTCAAAGTCATCAGCCCCAGCATTTT.

V and J are TRBV7-2 and TRBJ1-4; D unresolved. The CDR3 runs to 15 residues. Trimming took 1 base from V and 0 from J, leaving 6 bases between them. Per the germline V gene, CDR1 is SGHTA and CDR2 is FQGNSA. CDR3 sequence: CASSLEPATNEKLFF. In nucleotides, the CDR3 is TGTGCCAGCAGCTTAGAACCTGCAACTAATGAAAAACTGTTTTTT.

V and J are TRBV7-8 and TRBJ2-7, with D uncertain. CDR1 is SGHVS and CDR2 is FQNEAQ in the germline V gene. This CDR3 is 12 amino acids long. V shed 4 bases and J shed 2 bases, with 6 bases lying between them. The CDR3 nucleotides read TGTGCCAGCAGCTCCAGTCCCTACGAGCAGTACTTC. Its translation is CASSSSPYEQYF.

The chain recombines TRBV7-9 with TRBJ1-5, with TRBD1 as a possible D gene (5 bases). The germline gives CDR1 SEHNR, CDR2 FQNEAQ (reference sequence). CDR3 length equals 16 residues. Trimming stripped 2 bases from V and 2 bases from J, with 13 bases between. The DNA for the CDR3 is TGTGCCAGCAGCTTATATACCAGGGAAGGCAATCAGCCCCAGCATTTT. Translating it yields CASSLYTREGNQPQHF.

The chain links TRBV7-2 to TRBJ2-6, with 7 nucleotides matching TRBD2. There are 13 residues in the CDR3. Per the germline V gene, CDR1 is SGHTA and CDR2 is FQGNSA. After removal of 8 bases from V and 2 bases from J, the junction contained 0 bases not matched to a gene. The CDR3 is CASRGAGANVLTF. The CDR3 bases are TGTGCCAGCCGGGGGGCTGGGGCCAACGTCCTGACTTTC.

The chain combines TRBV11-2 with TRBJ2-5, with 13 bases matching TRBD2. V was clipped by 5 bases and J by 5 bases; unmatched bases: 8. Germline CDR1 reads SGHAT; CDR2 reads FQNNGV. CDR3 size: 16 residues. The DNA of the CDR3 is TGTGCCAGCAGCCCCCGACTAGCGGGAGGAGGGGAGACCCAGTACTTC. Amino acids: CASSPRLAGGGETQYF.